The following is a T cell receptor (beta chain) sequence with its context. Its antigen is unknown. This sample was included in a study of cytomegalovirus exposure and HLA in healthy donors. Study observations and caveats: Several of the most significant clusters were apparently associated with common viral pathogens in a later analysis. One later analysis reportedly identified an Asian-associated ancestry cluster that showed fewer N-insertions than the approximately 710-donor mean.

The V end lost 0 bases, the J end lost 1 base, and 6 bases lay between the germline ends. This CDR3 is built from 14 residues. Germline assignment: CDR1 SGHRS and CDR2 YFSETQ. The PCR had 60 Vbeta and 13 Jbeta primers. Profiled with immunoSEQ multiplex PCR; TCRdb holds only in-frame clones, not every one. This sample's clone table lists around 140,000 clones. The chain uses TRBV5-1 and TRBJ2-3, with D tentatively TRBD1 (6 bases). This sequence originates from a woman in her 40s in good health and CMV-seronegative. Sample: PBMCs. The CDR3 protein is CASSLEGGTDTQYF. In nucleotides, the CDR3 is TGCGCCAGCAGCTTGGAGGGGGGCACAGATACGCAGTATTTT.